The 23 T cell receptor beta chains below come from one sample, sequenced in a study of blood T cells in healthy people across ages. It was with a sample-barcoded 5' primer and a J-beta primer mix that a second PCR of about 6 to 12 cycles was run. TCRdb independently ran MiXCR on the 5' RACE reads; one entry per CDR3 protein. This sample has some 1,500,000 distinct CDR3 sequences, with roughly two fifths found just once. Sequences were obtained from blood. The receptors come from a young woman in good health.

This chain connects TRBV9 to TRBJ2-3; D is undetermined. The germline CDR1 and CDR2 sequences are SGDLS and YYNGEE. This CDR3 contains 15 residues. V was shortened by 0 bases and J by 0 bases, with 8 bases between the two germline ends. CDR3 protein: CASSVDGPSTDTQYF. CDR3 nucleotides: TGTGCCAGCAGCGTAGATGGCCCCAGCACAGATACGCAGTATTTT. Together with reference TRBV9 and TRBJ2-3, the CDR3 gives the full variable domain: DSGVTQTPKHLITATGQRVTLRCSPRSGDLSVYWYQQSLDQGLQFLIQYYNGEERAKGNILERFSAQQFPDLHSELNLSSLELGDSALYFCASSVDGPSTDTQYFGPGTRLTVL.

The CDR3 nucleotides read TGTGCCAGCAGTTACGGGACAGGGGGTACCGAGCAGTACTTC. Translated, it gives CASSYGTGGTEQYF. The rearrangement uses TRBV6-5 and TRBJ2-5; 11 bases match TRBD1. The closer fit of TRBJ2-7 to the DNA end suggests the J call may be wrong. This CDR3 has 14 residues. From germline, CDR1 is MNHEY and CDR2 SVGAGI.

The chain carries TRBV11-2 and TRBJ1-1, with D unresolved. Germline V gives CDR1 SGHAT, CDR2 FQNNGV. The ends were cut back, 6 bases at V and 0 bases at J, with 17 bases in the middle. CDR3 length: 16 amino acids. CDR3 nucleotide sequence: TGTGCCAGCAGTTTGGTTTTCGGGTCCTTGAACACTGAAGCTTTCTTT. Translation: CASSLVFGSLNTEAFF.

The chain carries TRBV25-1 and TRBJ2-7; 7 nucleotides agree with TRBD1. Germline lookup yields CDR1 MGHDK and CDR2 SYGVNS. The trim removed 3 bases at V and 0 bases at J, leaving 8 bases unmatched. This CDR3 contains 16 residues. CDR3 protein: CASSEGLRTGSYEQYF. The CDR3 bases are TGTGCCAGCAGTGAGGGTCTTAGGACAGGCTCCTACGAGCAGTACTTC.

V and J are TRBV7-9 and TRBJ2-1; maybe TRBD2 (5 bases). V was cut by 5 bases and J by 12 bases, with 14 bases left in between. Germline-derived CDR1 and CDR2 are SEHNR and FQNEAQ (reference sequence). The CDR3 contains 12 residues. CDR3 amino acids: CASSHLGGGQFF. The CDR3 DNA sequence: TGTGCCAGCAGCCACCTAGGAGGCGGGCAGTTCTTC.

About this clonotype itself: A junction end diverges from the germline sequence, so it may reflect a read error. The rearrangement links TRBV2 to TRBJ2-3; 13 positions agree with TRBD2. The CDR3 totals 17 residues. Germline lookup yields CDR1 SNHLY and CDR2 FYNNEI. The CDR3 nucleotides read TGTGACAGCCCTTCACGGGGGACTAGCGGGGACCCAGATACGCAGTATTTT. It translates to CDSPSRGTSGDPDTQYF. The variable domain in full, completed from reference TRBV2 and TRBJ2-3, reads EPEVTQTPSHQVTQMGQEVILRCVPISNHLYFYWYRQILGQKVEFLVSFYNNEISEKSEIFDDQFSVERPDGSNFTLKIRSTKLEDSAMYFCDSPSRGTSGDPDTQYFGPGTRLTVL.

This rearrangement joins TRBV6-5 to TRBJ2-2; the D is unclear. CDR1 and CDR2 from the germline V gene are MNHEY and SVGAGI. The CDR3 length is 11 residues. The V gene lost 4 bases and the J gene lost 13 bases, with 10 bases spanning the gap. The CDR3, as DNA: TGTGCCAGCAGTTCCTCGGAGATGCTGTTTTTT. The encoded protein is CASSSSEMLFF.

This chain joins TRBV20-1 and TRBJ2-2; no definite D call. The V end lost 5 bases, the J end lost 5 bases, and 9 bases lay between the germline ends. Germline V lookup: CDR1 DFQATT, CDR2 SNEGSKA (reference sequence). CDR3 length: 12 residues. In DNA, the CDR3 is TGCAGTGCTGCCCGGATTACCGGGGAGCTGTTTTTT. As protein: CSAARITGELFF.

This chain uses TRBV2 with TRBJ2-4, with a possible D match to TRBD1 (5 bases). The CDR3 length is 13 residues. V lost 8 bases and J lost 0, with 8 bases in between. The germline V gene has CDR1 SNHLY and CDR2 FYNNEI. CDR3 in DNA: TGTGCCAGCGCAGGGCTAGCCAAAAACATTCAGTACTTC. It is translated as CASAGLAKNIQYF.

This clonotype was seen a few times. The chain joins TRBV2 to TRBJ2-3, with 9 bases that match TRBD2. Germline-derived CDR1 and CDR2 are SNHLY and FYNNEI. The CDR3 runs to 15 residues. Losses at the gene ends were 7 bases for V and 5 bases for J; bases not matched to a gene: 10. CDR3 in DNA: TGTGCCAGCATTGGCTGGGCTAGCGGGGTAGATACGCAGTATTTT. Translation gives CASIGWASGVDTQYF.

This rearrangement joins TRBV5-1 to TRBJ2-3, with D perhaps given as TRBD1 or TRBD2 (5 bases each). The germline V gene encodes CDR1 SGHRS and CDR2 YFSETQ. Deletions cut 6 bases from V and 5 bases from J, with 16 bases between. There are 14 residues in the CDR3. CDR3 sequence reads: CASTSRSGGDTQYF. Written as DNA, the CDR3 is TGCGCCAGCACCTCGCGGTCTGGGGGAGATACGCAGTATTTT.

This clonotype was recorded only once. The CDR3 DNA reads as TGTGCCTGGAGTGTACGGGTGGGGAACACTGAAGCTTTCTTT. This translates into CAWSVRVGNTEAFF. The gene calls are TRBV30 and TRBJ1-1; no definite D call. The CDR3 is 14 amino acids. V lost 0 bases and J 1 base, leaving 9 bases between the germline ends. Germline V gives CDR1 GTSNPN, CDR2 SVGIG (reference sequence).

The chain is built from TRBV24-1 and TRBJ2-1; TRBD2 matches at 14 bases. This CDR3 spans 17 amino acids. Unmatched junction bases numbered 7, after V lost 3 bases and J lost 7 bases. The germline CDR1 and CDR2 sequences are KGHDR and SFDVKD. CDR3 sequence: CATSDPGTSGRSNEQFF. CDR3 bases: TGTGCCACCAGTGATCCCGGGACTAGCGGGAGATCTAATGAGCAGTTCTTC.

Worth noting for this clonotype: A much larger clone differs from this one at a single base, so this may be a read error. This chain links TRBV5-1 with TRBJ2-7; D is ambiguous. The CDR3 consists of 14 residues. Germline CDR1 reads SGHRS; CDR2 reads YFSETQ. V was shortened by 3 bases and J by 0 bases, with 10 bases between the two germline ends. CDR3 region: CASSSAPGSYEQYF. CDR3 in DNA: TGCGCCAGCAGCTCGGCTCCGGGCTCCTACGAGCAGTACTTC. Full variable domain (rest looked up from reference TRBV5-1 and TRBJ2-7): KAGVTQTPRYLIKTRGQQVTLSCSPISGHRSVSWYQQTPGQGLQFLFEYFSETQRNKGNFPGRFSGRQFSNSRSEMNVSTLELGDSALYLCASSSAPGSYEQYFGPGTRLTVT.

Turning to this clonotype: A much larger clone sits a single nucleotide away, making a read error possible. This chain uses TRBV7-2 with TRBJ2-1, with TRBD2 matching over 7 bases. The V segment lost 3 bases and the J segment 13 bases; nucleotides outside the gene matches: 9. Germline-derived CDR1 and CDR2 are SGHTA and FQGNSA. The CDR3 loop spans 13 amino acids. The CDR3 coding sequence is TGTGCCAGCAGCTTTGGGGGGGGTGAGACCCAGTTCTTC. Amino acid sequence: CASSFGGGETQFF.

This chain uses TRBV28 with TRBJ1-5; TRBD1 matches at 7 bases. This CDR3 has 14 amino acids. With 6 bases clipped from V and 5 bases from J, the junction kept 7 bases outside the gene matches. The germline CDR1 and CDR2 sequences are MDHEN and SYDVKM. CDR3 nucleotide sequence: TGTGCCAGCAGCGAGGGACAGTTTTATCAGCCCCAGCATTTT. Protein: CASSEGQFYQPQHF. The full variable domain, rest sourced from reference TRBV28 and TRBJ1-5, is DVKVTQSSRYLVKRTGEKVFLECVQDMDHENMFWYRQDPGLGLRLIYFSYDVKMKEKGDIPEGYSVSREKKERFSLILESASTNQTSMYLCASSEGQFYQPQHFGDGTRLSIL.

This clonotype was counted only a few times. The chain recombines TRBV11-2 with TRBJ2-1; 9 nucleotides match TRBD2. With V trimmed by 2 bases and J by 6 bases, 2 bases remained unmatched. Germline V lookup: CDR1 SGHAT, CDR2 FQNNGV. The CDR3 covers 14 residues. CDR3 nucleotides: TGTGCCAGCAGCTTAATAGCGGGAGTCAATGAGCAGTTCTTC. This translates into CASSLIAGVNEQFF.

The V gene is TRBV10-3, the J gene TRBJ2-5, with TRBD2 identical over 8 bases. Losses at the gene ends were 4 bases for V and 11 bases for J; bases not matched to a gene: 18. Germline V gives CDR1 ENHRY, CDR2 SYGVKD. This CDR3 spans 16 amino acids. In DNA form, the CDR3 reads TGTGCCATCAGTGGAACACTAGCGGATACCTACAATGAGCAGTACTTC. Translation gives CAISGTLADTYNEQYF.

The J gene is TRBJ2-1, the V gene TRBV28; 11 bases fit TRBD2. Unmatched junction bases numbered 16, after V lost 8 bases and J lost 10 bases. Germline V CDR1 and CDR2: MDHEN, SYDVKM. This CDR3 has 16 amino acids. The CDR3 DNA follows: TGTGCCAGCGCGACTAGCGGGATACTTTACTCCTACGAGCAGTTCTTC. It encodes CASATSGILYSYEQFF.

V is TRBV19 and J is TRBJ2-7; possibly TRBD1 for D (5 bases). V gave up 8 bases and J gave up 3 bases, with 14 bases separating them. The CDR3 extends over 13 amino acids. The V gene's germline CDR1 is LNHDA and CDR2 SQIVND (reference sequence). CDR3 nucleotides: TGTGCCAGTGCCGACAGCGATTACTACGAGCAGTACTTC. It yields the protein CASADSDYYEQYF.

The V call is TRBV12-3 or TRBV12-4, the J call TRBJ2-3; the match to TRBD2 covers 7 bases. CDR3 length: 15 amino acids. V shed 6 bases, J shed 5 bases, and the junction held 11 bases outside the gene matches. Here the CDR3 DNA reads TGTGCCAGCAGCTCCCCGGCGGGAGCAGGAGATACGCAGTATTTT. This codes for CASSSPAGAGDTQYF.

This clonotype was seen a few times. CDR3 protein: CASSPSAGKETQYF. CDR3 in DNA: TGTGCCAGCAGCCCCTCTGCGGGGAAAGAGACCCAGTACTTC. This chain uses TRBV3-1 with TRBJ2-5; possible D gene TRBD2, 6 bases. Trimming took 4 bases from V and 3 from J, leaving 12 bases between them. The V gene's germline CDR1 is LGHDT and CDR2 YNNKEL (reference sequence). The CDR3 contains 14 residues.

The chain carries TRBV7-8 and TRBJ2-3; either TRBD1 or TRBD2 may fit D (5 bases each). The ends were cut back, 5 bases at V and 0 bases at J, with 18 bases in the middle. The CDR3 is 17 amino acids. The germline gives CDR1 SGHVS, CDR2 FQNEAQ. CDR3 in amino acids: CASSPSGDAFSTDTQYF. Here the CDR3 DNA reads TGTGCCAGCAGCCCATCTGGGGACGCATTTAGCACAGATACGCAGTATTTT.